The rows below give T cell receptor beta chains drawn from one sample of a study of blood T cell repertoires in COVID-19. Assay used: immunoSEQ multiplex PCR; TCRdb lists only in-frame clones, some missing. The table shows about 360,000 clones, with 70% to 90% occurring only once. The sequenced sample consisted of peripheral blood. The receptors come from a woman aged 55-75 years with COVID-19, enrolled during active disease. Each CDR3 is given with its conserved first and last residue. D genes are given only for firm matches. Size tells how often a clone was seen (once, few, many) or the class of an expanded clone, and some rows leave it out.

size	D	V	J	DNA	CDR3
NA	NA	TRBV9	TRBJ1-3	TGTGCCAGCAGCGTAGGCGGACTGGGGGGAAACACCATATATTTT	CASSVGGLGGNTIYF
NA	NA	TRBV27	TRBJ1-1	TGTGCCAGCAGTCCCCAAGGACAGCCGGTCGGGGAAGCTTTCTTT	CASSPQGQPVGEAFF
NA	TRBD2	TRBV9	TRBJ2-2	TGTGCCAGCAGCTTATCTAGCGGGGGCGGGAACACCGGGGAGCTGTTTTTT	CASSLSSGGGNTGELFF
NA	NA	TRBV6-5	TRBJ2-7	TGTGCCAGCAGCCCCATGGCGGGGTCAGCCTACGAGCAGTACTTC	CASSPMAGSAYEQYF
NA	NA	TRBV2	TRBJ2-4	TGTGCCAGCAGTGAATTGATCCACCCGGGACTTAACATTCAGTACTTC	CASSELIHPGLNIQYF
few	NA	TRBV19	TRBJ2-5	TGTGCCAGTAGTACCCGAGAGACCCAGTACTTC	CASSTRETQYF
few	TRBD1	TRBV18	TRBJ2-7	TGTGCCAGCTCCCTGAGAATTTCGACAGGGGCGGGATACGAGCAGTACTTC	CASSLRISTGAGYEQYF
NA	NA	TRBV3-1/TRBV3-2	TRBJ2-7	TGTGCCAGCAGCCCCGGCCGGGTCCCCTACGAGCAGTACTTC	CASSPGRVPYEQYF
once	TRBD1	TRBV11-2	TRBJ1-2	TGTGCCAGCAGCTTAGTCCGGGACAGGGGGTATGGCTACACCTTC	CASSLVRDRGYGYTF
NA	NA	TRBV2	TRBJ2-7	TGTGCCAGCAGTGTGCCCCCGGGAACCTCCTACGAGCAGTACTTC	CASSVPPGTSYEQYF
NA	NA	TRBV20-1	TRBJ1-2	TGCAGTGCAAACCCCCGGGGAGGCTACACCTTC	CSANPRGGYTF
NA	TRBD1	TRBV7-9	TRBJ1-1	TGTGCCAGCAGCTTAGCCTTGACAGGGGAGGGGACTGAAGCTTTCTTT	CASSLALTGEGTEAFF